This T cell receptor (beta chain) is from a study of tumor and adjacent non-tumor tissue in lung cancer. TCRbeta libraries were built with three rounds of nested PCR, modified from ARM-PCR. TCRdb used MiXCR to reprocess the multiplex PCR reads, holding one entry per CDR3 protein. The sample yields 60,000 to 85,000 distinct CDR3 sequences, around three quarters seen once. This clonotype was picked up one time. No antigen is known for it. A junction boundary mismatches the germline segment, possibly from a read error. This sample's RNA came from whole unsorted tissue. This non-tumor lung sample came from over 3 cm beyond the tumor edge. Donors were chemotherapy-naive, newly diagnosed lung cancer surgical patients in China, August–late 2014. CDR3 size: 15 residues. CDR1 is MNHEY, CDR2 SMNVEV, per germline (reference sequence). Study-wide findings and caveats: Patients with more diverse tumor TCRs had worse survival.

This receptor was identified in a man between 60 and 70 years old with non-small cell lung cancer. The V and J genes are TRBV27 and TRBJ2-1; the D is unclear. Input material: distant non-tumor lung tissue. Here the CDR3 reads CASSPQAPGSGEQLF. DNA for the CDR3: TGTGCCAGCAGTCCTCAGGCCCCTGGGTCAGGTGAGCAGCTCTTC.